This TCR beta chain was captured in a study of graft-versus-host responses after intestinal transplantation. As to this clone: Its antigen remains unidentified.

The method was immunoSEQ multiplex PCR; TCRdb's version includes in-frame clones alone and lacks a portion of them. The sample has about 81,000 clones; more than 85% are singletons. Sequences were derived from unstimulated CD4+ T cells sorted from spleen or lymph node cells, sampled before transplant. The clonotype was recovered from a human donor who was the organ donor for an intestinal transplant.

The CDR3 sequence: CASREGVETQYF. The CDR3 region has the DNA TGTGCCAGCAGAGAGGGGGTTGAGACCCAGTACTTC. This chain connects TRBV6-1 to TRBJ2-5; maybe TRBD1 (6 bases). With 6 bases removed from V and 5 bases from J, the gap between germline ends came to 10 bases. Germline loops: CDR1 MNHNS, CDR2 SASEGT. The CDR3 runs 12 residues.